Sequencing of this T cell receptor (beta chain) was carried out in a study of cytomegalovirus exposure and HLA in healthy donors. In the study overall: Most donors, around 81% of 350 to 450 genotyped, fell in the Caucasian-associated ancestry cluster. Findings and limits, study-wide: Data from an earlier analysis indicated that most TCR beta V segments were productive either about 90% or about 30% of the time. Sequencing depth across donors, presence/absence analyses assumed, was roughly uniform. Per published accounts, TCR beta sequences correctly predicted the HLA-A and HLA-B alleles of most subjects.

Germline lookup yields CDR1 SGHNT and CDR2 YENEEA. The ends lost 5 bases at V and 2 bases at J; junction bases unmatched: 9. This CDR3 has 15 amino acids. The primer mix had 60 Vbeta and 13 Jbeta primers. Only in-frame clones appear in the TCRdb table, and some are missing; sequencing was by immunoSEQ multiplex PCR. Here the sample spans 99,000 or so clones, around 74% being singletons. A note on this clone: The antigen is unknown.

The chain has TRBV11-3 and TRBJ2-7, with 7 nucleotides matching TRBD1. The sequence was collected from a woman in her thirties or forties in good health and CMV-seropositive. Sequences were obtained from PBMCs. CDR3 in DNA: TGTGCCAGCAGCCCCATCGTGACAGGGCCCTACGAGCAGTACTTC. Its translation is CASSPIVTGPYEQYF. Filled out from reference TRBV11-3 and TRBJ2-7, the complete variable domain reads EAGVVQSPRYKIIEKKQPVAFWCNPISGHNTLYWYLQNLGQGPELLIRYENEEAVDDSQLPKDRFSAERLKGVDSTLKIQPAELGDSAVYLCASSPIVTGPYEQYFGPGTRLTVT.